Below are 5 T cell receptor beta chains sequenced from a single sample in a study of T cells in Graves' hyperthyroidism and ophthalmopathy. RNA transcripts served as the template for amplifying TCR beta CDR3 regions. The HTBI primer set drove a first-round RT-PCR of the TCR CDR3. TCRdb independently ran MiXCR on the multiplex PCR reads; one entry per CDR3 protein. The sample consists of roughly 580,000 distinct CDR3 sequences, roughly 46% of them appearing once. Sequencing was performed on peripheral blood or thyroid tissue (not recorded which). These receptors all stem from a woman aged 18-29 years with Graves' hyperthyroidism.

This clonotype has a handful of counts. The chain couples TRBV20-1 to TRBJ2-5; D might be TRBD2 (6 bases). There are 15 residues in the CDR3. The germline V gene encodes CDR1 DFQATT and CDR2 SNEGSKA (reference sequence). The V end lost 2 bases, the J end lost 3 bases, and 16 bases lay between the germline ends. The CDR3 reads CSARLLRDGKETQYF. As DNA, the CDR3 is TGCAGTGCTAGACTCCTGCGGGACGGGAAAGAGACCCAGTACTTC.

V usage is TRBV7-8 and J usage is TRBJ2-5; TRBD2 agrees at 8 bases. CDR1 is SGHVS and CDR2 is FQNEAQ in the germline V gene. After removal of 6 bases from V and 0 bases from J, the junction contained 6 bases not matched to a gene. The length of the CDR3 is 15 residues. The chain's CDR3 is CASSMQLADQETQYF. In DNA, the CDR3 is TGTGCCAGCAGTATGCAACTAGCGGACCAAGAGACCCAGTACTTC.

The chain couples TRBV5-1 to TRBJ1-2, with a tentative D call TRBD1 (5 bases). The CDR3 runs 14 residues. The germline gives CDR1 SGHRS, CDR2 YFSETQ. The V gene lost 2 bases and the J gene lost 4 bases, with 12 bases spanning the gap. CDR3 sequence: CASSFQGEGYGYTF. Written as DNA, the CDR3 is TGCGCCAGCAGCTTCCAGGGAGAAGGCTATGGCTACACCTTC.

V is TRBV24-1 and J is TRBJ2-7; 14 nucleotides match TRBD2. The ends lost 0 bases at V and 6 bases at J; junction bases unmatched: 9. The CDR3 spans 18 residues. Germline values: CDR1 KGHDR, CDR2 SFDVKD. The CDR3 coding sequence is TGTGCCACCAGTGATTTGAAACAGGGGACTAGCGGGAGAGGCGAGCAGTACTTC. This sequence encodes CATSDLKQGTSGRGEQYF.

The chain couples TRBV7-9 to TRBJ1-5; D is possibly TRBD1 (6 bases). CDR3 length equals 16 residues. Germline CDR1 is SEHNR and CDR2 is FQNEAQ (reference sequence). The V end was cut by 1 base, the J end by 5 bases, with 15 bases between. This CDR3 reads CASSLGLSRGDQPQHF. DNA for the CDR3: TGTGCCAGCAGCTTAGGTCTGTCAAGGGGGGATCAGCCCCAGCATTTT.